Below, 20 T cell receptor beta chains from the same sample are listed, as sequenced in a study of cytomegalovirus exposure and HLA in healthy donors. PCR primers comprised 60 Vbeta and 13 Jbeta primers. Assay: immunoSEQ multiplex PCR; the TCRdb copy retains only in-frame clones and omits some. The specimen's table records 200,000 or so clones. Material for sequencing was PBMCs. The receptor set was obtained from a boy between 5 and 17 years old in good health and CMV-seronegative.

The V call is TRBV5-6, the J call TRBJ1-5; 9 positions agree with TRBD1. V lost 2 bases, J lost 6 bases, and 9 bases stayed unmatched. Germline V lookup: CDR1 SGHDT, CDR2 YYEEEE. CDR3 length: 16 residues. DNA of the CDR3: TGTGCCAGCAGCTTCTTTAACAGGGGGCCGGTTCAGCCCCAGCATTTT. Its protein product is CASSFFNRGPVQPQHF.

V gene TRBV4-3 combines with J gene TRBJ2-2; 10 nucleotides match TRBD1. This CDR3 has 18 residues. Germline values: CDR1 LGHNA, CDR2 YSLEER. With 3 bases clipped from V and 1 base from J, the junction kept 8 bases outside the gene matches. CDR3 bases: TGCGCCAGCAGCCACCCTGACAGGGGGCGTCGGAACACCGGGGAGCTGTTTTTT. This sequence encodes CASSHPDRGRRNTGELFF.

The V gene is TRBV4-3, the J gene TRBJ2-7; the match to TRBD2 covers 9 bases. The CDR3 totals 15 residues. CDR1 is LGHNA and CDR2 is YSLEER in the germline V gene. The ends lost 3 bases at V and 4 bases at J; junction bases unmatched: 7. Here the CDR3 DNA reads TGCGCCAGCAGCCAGGGACTAGCAGTTTCGTACGAGCAGTACTTC. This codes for CASSQGLAVSYEQYF.

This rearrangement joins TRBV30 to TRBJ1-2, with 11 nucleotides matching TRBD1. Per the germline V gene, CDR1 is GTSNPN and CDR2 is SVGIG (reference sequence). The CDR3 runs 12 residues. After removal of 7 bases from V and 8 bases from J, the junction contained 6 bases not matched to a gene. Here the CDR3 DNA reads TGTGCCTCTGGACAGGGGGCTGCAGGCTACACCTTC. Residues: CASGQGAAGYTF.

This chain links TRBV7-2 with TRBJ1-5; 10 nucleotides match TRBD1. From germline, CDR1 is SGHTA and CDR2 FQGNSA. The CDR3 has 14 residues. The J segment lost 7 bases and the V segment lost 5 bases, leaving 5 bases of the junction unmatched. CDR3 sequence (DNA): TGTGCCAGCAGCCAGGGGACAGGGGTCCAGCCCCAGCATTTT. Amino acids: CASSQGTGVQPQHF.

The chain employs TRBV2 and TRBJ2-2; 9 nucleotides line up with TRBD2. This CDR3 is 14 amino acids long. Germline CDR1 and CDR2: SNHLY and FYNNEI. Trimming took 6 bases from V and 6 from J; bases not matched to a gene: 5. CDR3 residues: CASRPGTSPGELFF. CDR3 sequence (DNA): TGTGCCAGCAGACCCGGGACTAGCCCCGGGGAGCTGTTTTTT.

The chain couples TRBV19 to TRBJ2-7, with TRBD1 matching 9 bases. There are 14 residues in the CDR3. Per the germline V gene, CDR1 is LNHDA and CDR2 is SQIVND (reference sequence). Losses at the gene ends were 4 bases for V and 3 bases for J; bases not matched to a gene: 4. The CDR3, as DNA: TGTGCCAGTAGTAGGGGACAGGGTAACTACGAGCAGTACTTC. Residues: CASSRGQGNYEQYF. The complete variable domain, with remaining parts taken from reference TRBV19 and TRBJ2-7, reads DGGITQSPKYLFRKEGQNVTLSCEQNLNHDAMYWYRQDPGQGLRLIYYSQIVNDFQKGDIAEGYSVSREKKESFPLTVTSAQKNPTAFYLCASSRGQGNYEQYFGPGTRLTVT.

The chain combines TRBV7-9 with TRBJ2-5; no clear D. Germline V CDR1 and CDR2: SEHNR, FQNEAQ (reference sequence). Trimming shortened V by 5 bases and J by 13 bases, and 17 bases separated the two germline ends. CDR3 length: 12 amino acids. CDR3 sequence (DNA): TGTGCCAGCAGCCATCAGGCCAGGCCCCTGTACTTC. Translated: CASSHQARPLYF. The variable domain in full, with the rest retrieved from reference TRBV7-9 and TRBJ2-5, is DTGVSQNPRHKITKRGQNVTFRCDPISEHNRLYWYRQTLGQGPEFLTYFQNEAQLEKSRLLSDRFSAERPKGSFSTLEIQRTEQGDSAMYLCASSHQARPLYFGPGTRLLVL.

Written as DNA, the CDR3 is TGTGCCAGCAGTTTAGGTCGGTTTGGTAGCACTGAAGCTTTCTTT. Amino acid sequence: CASSLGRFGSTEAFF. V and J are TRBV28 and TRBJ1-1; D is ambiguous. V was shortened by 2 bases and J by 4 bases, with 14 bases between the two germline ends. This CDR3 is 15 amino acids long. Germline loops: CDR1 MDHEN, CDR2 SYDVKM. Full variable domain (outside the CDR3, taken from reference TRBV28 and TRBJ1-1): DVKVTQSSRYLVKRTGEKVFLECVQDMDHENMFWYRQDPGLGLRLIYFSYDVKMKEKGDIPEGYSVSREKKERFSLILESASTNQTSMYLCASSLGRFGSTEAFFGQGTRLTVV.

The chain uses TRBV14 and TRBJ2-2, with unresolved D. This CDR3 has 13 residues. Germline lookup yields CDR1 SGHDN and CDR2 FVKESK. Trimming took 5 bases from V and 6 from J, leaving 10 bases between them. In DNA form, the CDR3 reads TGTGCCAGCAGCTTCAGGTCCCCCGGGGAGCTGTTTTTT. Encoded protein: CASSFRSPGELFF.

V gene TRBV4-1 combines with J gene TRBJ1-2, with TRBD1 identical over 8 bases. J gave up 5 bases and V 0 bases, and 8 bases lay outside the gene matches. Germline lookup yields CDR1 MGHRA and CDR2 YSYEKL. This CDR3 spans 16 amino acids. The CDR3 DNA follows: TGCGCCAGCAGCCAAGAAGGGTCAGGGGGCGCTTATGGCTACACCTTC. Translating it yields CASSQEGSGGAYGYTF.

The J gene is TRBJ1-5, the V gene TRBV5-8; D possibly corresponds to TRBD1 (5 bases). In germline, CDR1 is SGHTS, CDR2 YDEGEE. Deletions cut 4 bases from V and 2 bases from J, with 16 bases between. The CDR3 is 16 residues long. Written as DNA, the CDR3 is TGTGCCAGCAGCGAGTATCAGGGTAATGGCAATCAGCCCCAGCATTTT. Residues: CASSEYQGNGNQPQHF.

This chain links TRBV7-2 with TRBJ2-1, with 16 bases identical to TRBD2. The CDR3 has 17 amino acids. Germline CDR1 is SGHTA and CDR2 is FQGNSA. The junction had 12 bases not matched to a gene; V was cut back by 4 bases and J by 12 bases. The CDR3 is CASSYRGTSGGAHGQFF. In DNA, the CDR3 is TGTGCCAGCAGCTACCGCGGGACTAGCGGGGGGGCTCACGGGCAGTTCTTC.

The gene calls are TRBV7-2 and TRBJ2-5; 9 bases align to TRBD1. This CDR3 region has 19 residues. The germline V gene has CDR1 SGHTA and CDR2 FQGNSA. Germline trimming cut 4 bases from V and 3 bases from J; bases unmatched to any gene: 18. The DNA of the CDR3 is TGTGCCAGCAGCTACCAATCTTGGGACAGGGAGGGGTTTGAAGAGACCCAGTACTTC. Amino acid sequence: CASSYQSWDREGFEETQYF.

CDR3 in DNA: TGTGCCAGCTCACCACCGAGCGGGGCGCAGGGCTCCTACGAGCAGTACTTC. Translation gives CASSPPSGAQGSYEQYF. This chain joins TRBV18 and TRBJ2-7, with 7 nucleotides matching TRBD2. From germline, CDR1 is KGHSH and CDR2 LQKENI. J gave up 0 bases and V 0 bases, and 8 bases lay outside the gene matches. The CDR3 runs 17 residues.

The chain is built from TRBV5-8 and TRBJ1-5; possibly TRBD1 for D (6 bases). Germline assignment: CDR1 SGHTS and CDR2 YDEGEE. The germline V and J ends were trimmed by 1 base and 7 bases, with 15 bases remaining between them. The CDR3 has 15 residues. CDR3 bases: TGTGCCAGCAGCTTGAGGGGGACCGGCGGACAGCCCCAGCATTTT. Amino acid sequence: CASSLRGTGGQPQHF.

DNA of the CDR3: TGTGCCAGCGGACCCAGGGCCGCGTCCCACGAACTGTTTTTT. Protein product: CASGPRAASHELFF. The rearrangement joins TRBV2 to TRBJ1-4; possibly TRBD1 for D (5 bases). The length of the CDR3 is 14 residues. Trimming left V 8 bases short and J 12 bases short, with 22 bases between. Germline V gene sequence: CDR1 SNHLY, CDR2 FYNNEI.

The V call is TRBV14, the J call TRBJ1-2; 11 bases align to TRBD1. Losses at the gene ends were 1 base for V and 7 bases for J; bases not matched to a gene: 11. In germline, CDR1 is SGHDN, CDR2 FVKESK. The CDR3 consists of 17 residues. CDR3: CASSQGLRTGGRSGYTF. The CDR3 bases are TGTGCCAGCAGCCAAGGACTCCGGACAGGGGGCCGTAGTGGCTACACCTTC.

The CDR3 region is CASRAGAGANVLTF. CDR3 DNA: TGTGCCAGCAGGGCAGGGGCTGGGGCCAACGTCCTGACTTTC. The rearrangement joins TRBV7-3 to TRBJ2-6, with D perhaps matching TRBD1 (6 bases). The V and J ends lost 6 bases and 2 bases respectively, with 8 bases between them. The CDR3 spans 14 residues. Germline V gene sequence: CDR1 SGHTA, CDR2 FQGTGA.

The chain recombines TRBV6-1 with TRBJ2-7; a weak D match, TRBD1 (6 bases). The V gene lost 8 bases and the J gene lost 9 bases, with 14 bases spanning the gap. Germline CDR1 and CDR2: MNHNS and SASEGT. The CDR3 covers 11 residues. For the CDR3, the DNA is TGTGCCAGCGGCGTGGCGACAGGGCAGTACTTC. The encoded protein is CASGVATGQYF.